This TCR beta chain was obtained from a study of T-cell reconstitution after alpha-beta-depleted transplantation in children. Between the trimmed V and J ends, which lost 7 bases and 7 bases, there was a span of 16 bases. The CDR3 length is 13 residues. The library targeted TCRbeta and was prepared with unique molecular identifiers. One entry per CDR3 protein results from TCRdb running MiXCR on the PCR reads. Among hundreds of thousands of distinct CDR3 sequences listed, 10% to 15% were seen once. Many counts were recorded for this clonotype. The TCR sequence derives from a male patient younger than 18 who had a stem cell transplant for acute myeloid leukemia, so the T cells may come from the graft donor. The chain employs TRBV12-3 or TRBV12-4 and TRBJ2-5; maybe TRBD1 (5 bases). This material consisted of PBMCs, mostly from graft donor cells, taken 360 days after TCRalphabeta/CD19-depleted stem cell transplant. The CDR3 DNA follows: TGTGCCAGCAACATGGGGCCCGCCGGGACCCAGTACTTC. As protein: CASNMGPAGTQYF.